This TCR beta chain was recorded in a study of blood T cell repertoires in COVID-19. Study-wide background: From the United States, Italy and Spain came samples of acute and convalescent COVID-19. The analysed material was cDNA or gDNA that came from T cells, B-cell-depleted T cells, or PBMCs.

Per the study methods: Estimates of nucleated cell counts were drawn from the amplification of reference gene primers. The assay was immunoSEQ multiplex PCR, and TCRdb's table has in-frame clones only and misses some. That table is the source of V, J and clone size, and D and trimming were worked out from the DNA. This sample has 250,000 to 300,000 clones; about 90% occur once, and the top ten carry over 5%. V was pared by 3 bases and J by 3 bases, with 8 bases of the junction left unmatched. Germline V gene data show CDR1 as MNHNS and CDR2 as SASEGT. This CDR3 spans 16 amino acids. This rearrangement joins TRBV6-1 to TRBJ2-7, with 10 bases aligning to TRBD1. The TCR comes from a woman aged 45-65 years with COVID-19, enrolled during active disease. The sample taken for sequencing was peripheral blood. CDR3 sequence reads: CASSEYLGQGRYEQYF. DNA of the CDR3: TGTGCCAGCAGTGAGTACTTGGGACAGGGGCGCTACGAGCAGTACTTC.